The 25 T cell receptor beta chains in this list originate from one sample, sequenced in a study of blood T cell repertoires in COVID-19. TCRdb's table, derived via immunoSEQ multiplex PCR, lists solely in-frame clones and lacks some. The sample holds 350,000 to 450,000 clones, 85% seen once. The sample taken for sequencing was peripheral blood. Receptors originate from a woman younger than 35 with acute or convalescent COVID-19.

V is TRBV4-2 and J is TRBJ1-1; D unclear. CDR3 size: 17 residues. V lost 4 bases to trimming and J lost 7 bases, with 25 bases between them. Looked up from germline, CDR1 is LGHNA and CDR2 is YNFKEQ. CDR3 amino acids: CASSRNLAAGGRSEAFF. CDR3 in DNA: TGTGCCAGCAGCCGAAACCTCGCAGCGGGTGGTCGTAGTGAAGCTTTCTTT.

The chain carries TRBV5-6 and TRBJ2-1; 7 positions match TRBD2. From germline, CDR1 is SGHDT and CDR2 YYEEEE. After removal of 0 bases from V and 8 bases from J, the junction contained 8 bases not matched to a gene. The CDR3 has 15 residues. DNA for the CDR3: TGTGCCAGCAGCTTGGTGGGACTAAAGGCCGATGAGCAGTTCTTC. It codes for CASSLVGLKADEQFF.

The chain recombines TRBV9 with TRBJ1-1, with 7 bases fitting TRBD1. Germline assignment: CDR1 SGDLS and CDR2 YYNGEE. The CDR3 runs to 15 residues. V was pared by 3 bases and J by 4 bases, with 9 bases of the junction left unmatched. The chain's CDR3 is CASSASQGERTEAFF. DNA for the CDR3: TGTGCCAGCAGCGCCTCCCAGGGGGAGCGCACTGAAGCTTTCTTT.

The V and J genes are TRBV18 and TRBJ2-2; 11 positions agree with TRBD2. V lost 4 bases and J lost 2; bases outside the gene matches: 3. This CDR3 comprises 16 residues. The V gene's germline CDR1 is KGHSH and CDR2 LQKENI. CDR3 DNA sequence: TGTGCCAGCTCACTGGGACTAGCGGCTAACACCGGGGAGCTGTTTTTT. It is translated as CASSLGLAANTGELFF. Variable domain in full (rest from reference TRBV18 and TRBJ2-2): NAGVMQNPRHLVRRRGQEARLRCSPMKGHSHVYWYRQLPEEGLKFMVYLQKENIIDESGMPKERFSAEFPKEGPSILRIQQVVRGDSAAYFCASSLGLAANTGELFFGEGSRLTVL.

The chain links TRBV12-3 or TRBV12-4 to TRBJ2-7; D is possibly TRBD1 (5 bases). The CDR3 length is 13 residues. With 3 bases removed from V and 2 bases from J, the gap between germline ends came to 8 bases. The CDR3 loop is CASSFGRAYEQYF. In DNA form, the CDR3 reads TGTGCCAGCAGTTTCGGCAGGGCCTACGAGCAGTACTTC.

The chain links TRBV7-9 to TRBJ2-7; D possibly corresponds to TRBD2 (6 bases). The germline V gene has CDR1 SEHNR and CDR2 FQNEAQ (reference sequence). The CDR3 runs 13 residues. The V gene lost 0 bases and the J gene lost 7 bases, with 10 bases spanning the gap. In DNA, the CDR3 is TGTGCCAGCAGCTTAGCGACTAGTGAAGAGCAGTACTTC. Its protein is CASSLATSEEQYF.

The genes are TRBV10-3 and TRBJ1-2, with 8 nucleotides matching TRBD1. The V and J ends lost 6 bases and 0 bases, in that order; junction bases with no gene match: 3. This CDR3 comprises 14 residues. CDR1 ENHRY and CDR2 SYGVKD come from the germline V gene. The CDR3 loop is CAISPGGSNYGYTF. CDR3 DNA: TGTGCCATCAGCCCAGGGGGCTCTAACTATGGCTACACCTTC.

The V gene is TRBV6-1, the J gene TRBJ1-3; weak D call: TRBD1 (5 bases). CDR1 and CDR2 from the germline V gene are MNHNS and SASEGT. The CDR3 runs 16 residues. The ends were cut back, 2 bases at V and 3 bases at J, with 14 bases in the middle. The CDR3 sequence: CASSEFMRGGGNTIYF. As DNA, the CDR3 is TGTGCCAGCAGTGAATTCATGAGGGGAGGTGGAAACACCATATATTTT.

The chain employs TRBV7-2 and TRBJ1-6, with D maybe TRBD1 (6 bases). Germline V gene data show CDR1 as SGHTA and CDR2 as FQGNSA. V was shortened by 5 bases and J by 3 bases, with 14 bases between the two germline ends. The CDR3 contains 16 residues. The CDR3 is CASSDPGTYYNSPLHF. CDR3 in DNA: TGTGCCAGCAGCGATCCTGGGACATACTATAATTCACCCCTCCACTTT.

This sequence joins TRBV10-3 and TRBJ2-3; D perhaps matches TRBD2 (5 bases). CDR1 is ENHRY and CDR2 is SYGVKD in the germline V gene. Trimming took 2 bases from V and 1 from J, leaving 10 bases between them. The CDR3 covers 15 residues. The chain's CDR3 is CAISEAIGGTDTQYF. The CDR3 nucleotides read TGTGCCATCAGTGAGGCCATCGGGGGCACAGATACGCAGTATTTT.

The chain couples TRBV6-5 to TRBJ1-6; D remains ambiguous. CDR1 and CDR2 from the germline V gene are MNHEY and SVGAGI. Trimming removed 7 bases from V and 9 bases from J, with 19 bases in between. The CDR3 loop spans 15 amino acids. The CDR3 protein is CASTPGGGVGSPLHF. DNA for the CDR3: TGTGCCAGCACCCCCGGAGGCGGGGTAGGTTCACCCCTCCACTTT.

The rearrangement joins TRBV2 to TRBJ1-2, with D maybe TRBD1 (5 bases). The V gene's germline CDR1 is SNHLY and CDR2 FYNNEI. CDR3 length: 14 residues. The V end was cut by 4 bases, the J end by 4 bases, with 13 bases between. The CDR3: CASSAENGGYGYTF. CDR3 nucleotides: TGTGCCAGCAGTGCAGAGAACGGGGGCTATGGCTACACCTTC.

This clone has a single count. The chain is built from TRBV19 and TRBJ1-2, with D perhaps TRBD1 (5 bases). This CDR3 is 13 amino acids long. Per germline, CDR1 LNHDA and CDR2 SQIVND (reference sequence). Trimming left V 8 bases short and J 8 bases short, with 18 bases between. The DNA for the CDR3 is TGTGCCAGTTTCCGGAGAGGGGAGGTGGGCTACACCTTC. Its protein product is CASFRRGEVGYTF.

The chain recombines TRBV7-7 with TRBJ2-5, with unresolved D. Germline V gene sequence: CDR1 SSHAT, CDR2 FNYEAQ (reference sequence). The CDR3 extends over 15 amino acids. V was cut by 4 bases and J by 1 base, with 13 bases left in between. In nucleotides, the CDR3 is TGTGCCAGCAGCTCCACTCCAGGCTTCCAAGAGACCCAGTACTTC. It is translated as CASSSTPGFQETQYF.

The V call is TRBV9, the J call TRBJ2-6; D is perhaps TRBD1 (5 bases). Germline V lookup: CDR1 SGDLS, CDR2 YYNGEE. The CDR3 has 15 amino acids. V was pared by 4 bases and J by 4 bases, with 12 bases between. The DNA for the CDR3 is TGTGCCAGCAGCCTCCAAGGGGTCGGGGCCAACGTCCTGACTTTC. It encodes CASSLQGVGANVLTF. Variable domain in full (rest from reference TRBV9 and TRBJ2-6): DSGVTQTPKHLITATGQRVTLRCSPRSGDLSVYWYQQSLDQGLQFLIQYYNGEERAKGNILERFSAQQFPDLHSELNLSSLELGDSALYFCASSLQGVGANVLTFGAGSRLTVL.

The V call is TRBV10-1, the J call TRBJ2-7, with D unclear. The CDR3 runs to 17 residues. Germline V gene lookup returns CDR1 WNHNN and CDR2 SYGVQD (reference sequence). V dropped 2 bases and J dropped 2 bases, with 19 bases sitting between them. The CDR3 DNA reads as TGCGCCAGCAGTGAGGGTGGCTGGGCCTACGCCGCCTACGAGCAGTACTTC. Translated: CASSEGGWAYAAYEQYF.

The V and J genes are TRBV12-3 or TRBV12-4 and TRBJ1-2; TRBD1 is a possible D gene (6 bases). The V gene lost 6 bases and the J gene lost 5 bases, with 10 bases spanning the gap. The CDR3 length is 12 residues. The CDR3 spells CASSLDRYGYTF. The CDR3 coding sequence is TGTGCCAGCAGCCTGGACAGATATGGCTACACCTTC.

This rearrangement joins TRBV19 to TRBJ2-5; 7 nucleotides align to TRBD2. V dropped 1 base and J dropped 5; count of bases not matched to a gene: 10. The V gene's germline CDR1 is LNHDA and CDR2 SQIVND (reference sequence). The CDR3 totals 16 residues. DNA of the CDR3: TGTGCCAGTAGTATAGGCTACAACGTGGGGGGGGAGACCCAGTACTTC. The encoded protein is CASSIGYNVGGETQYF.

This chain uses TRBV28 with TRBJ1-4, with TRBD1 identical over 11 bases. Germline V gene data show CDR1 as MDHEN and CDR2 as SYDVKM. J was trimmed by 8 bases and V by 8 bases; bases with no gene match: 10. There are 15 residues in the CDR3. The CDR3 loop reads CASHKTGTGGEKLFF. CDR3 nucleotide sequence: TGTGCCAGCCATAAAACCGGGACAGGGGGAGAAAAACTGTTTTTT.

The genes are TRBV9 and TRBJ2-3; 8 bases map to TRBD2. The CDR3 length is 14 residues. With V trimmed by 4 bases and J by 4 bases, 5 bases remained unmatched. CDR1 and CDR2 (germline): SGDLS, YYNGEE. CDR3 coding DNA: TGTGCCAGCAGCTGGGGACTAGTTCCAGATACGCAGTATTTT. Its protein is CASSWGLVPDTQYF.

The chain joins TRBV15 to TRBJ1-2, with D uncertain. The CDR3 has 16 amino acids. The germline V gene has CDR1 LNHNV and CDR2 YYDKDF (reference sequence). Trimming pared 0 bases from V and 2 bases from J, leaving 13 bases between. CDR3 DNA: TGTGCCACCAGCAGAGATAGTTTCCCGGGGAACTATGGCTACACCTTC. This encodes CATSRDSFPGNYGYTF. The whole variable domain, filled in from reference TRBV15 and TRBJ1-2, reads DAMVIQNPRYQVTQFGKPVTLSCSQTLNHNVMYWYQQKSSQAPKLLFHYYDKDFNNEADTPDNFQSRRPNTSFCFLDIRSPGLGDTAMYLCATSRDSFPGNYGYTFGSGTRLTVV.

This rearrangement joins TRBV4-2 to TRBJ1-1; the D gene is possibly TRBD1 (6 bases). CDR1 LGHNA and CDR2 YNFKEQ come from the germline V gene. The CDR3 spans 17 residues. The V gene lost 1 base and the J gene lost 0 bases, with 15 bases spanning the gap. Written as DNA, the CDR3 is TGTGCCAGCAGCCAAGGGCCCACAGGGAGCCTGAACACTGAAGCTTTCTTT. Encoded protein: CASSQGPTGSLNTEAFF.

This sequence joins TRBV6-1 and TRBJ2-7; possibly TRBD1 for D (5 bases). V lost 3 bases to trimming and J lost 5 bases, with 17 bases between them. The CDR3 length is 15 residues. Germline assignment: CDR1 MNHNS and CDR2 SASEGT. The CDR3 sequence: CASSDPAGAIDEQYF. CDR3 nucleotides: TGTGCCAGCAGTGACCCCGCTGGGGCAATCGACGAGCAGTACTTC.

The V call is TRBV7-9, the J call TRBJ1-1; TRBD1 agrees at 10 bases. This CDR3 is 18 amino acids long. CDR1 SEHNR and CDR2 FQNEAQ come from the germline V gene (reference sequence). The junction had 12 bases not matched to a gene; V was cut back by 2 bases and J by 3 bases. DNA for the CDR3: TGTGCCAGCAGCTTAATACCGGGACAGGGGAGAGGGGACACTGAAGCTTTCTTT. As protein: CASSLIPGQGRGDTEAFF. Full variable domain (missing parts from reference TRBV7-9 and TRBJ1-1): DTGVSQNPRHKITKRGQNVTFRCDPISEHNRLYWYRQTLGQGPEFLTYFQNEAQLEKSRLLSDRFSAERPKGSFSTLEIQRTEQGDSAMYLCASSLIPGQGRGDTEAFFGQGTRLTVV.

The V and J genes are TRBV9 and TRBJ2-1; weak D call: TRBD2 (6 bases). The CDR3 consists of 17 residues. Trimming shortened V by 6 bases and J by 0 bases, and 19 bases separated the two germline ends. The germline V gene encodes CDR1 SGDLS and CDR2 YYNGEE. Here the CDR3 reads CASTTPSGGSSYNEQFF. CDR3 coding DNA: TGTGCCAGCACCACTCCCTCCGGGGGTAGCTCCTACAATGAGCAGTTCTTC.